This T cell receptor (beta chain) was profiled in a study of T cell responses to AZD1222 COVID-19 vaccine. Notes on the study in general: Two doses of AZD1222 preceded a rise in Spike-specific TCR breadth and depth. CD4 TCRs associated with vaccination spanned spike, dominating at 160-218 and 743-854. Unmutated variant regions are reportedly targeted by nearly half of spike-specific TCRs.

The repertoire was sequenced with immunoSEQ multiplex PCR; TCRdb's copy has only in-frame clones and lacks some. The table includes roughly 79,000 clones, around 80% detected once. Trimming removed 0 bases from V and 7 bases from J, with 7 bases in between. The CDR3 has 13 residues. Germline CDR1 LGHNA, CDR2 YSLEER. This clone was seen more than once but under ten times. Its antigen remains unknown. This chain uses TRBV4-3 with TRBJ1-5; D is unclear. The TCR comes from an adult in good health. Sample: peripheral blood, taken on day 0 of AZD1222 vaccination. The chain's CDR3 is CASSQDLMQPQHF. CDR3 in DNA: TGCGCCAGCAGCCAAGATCTAATGCAGCCCCAGCATTTT.